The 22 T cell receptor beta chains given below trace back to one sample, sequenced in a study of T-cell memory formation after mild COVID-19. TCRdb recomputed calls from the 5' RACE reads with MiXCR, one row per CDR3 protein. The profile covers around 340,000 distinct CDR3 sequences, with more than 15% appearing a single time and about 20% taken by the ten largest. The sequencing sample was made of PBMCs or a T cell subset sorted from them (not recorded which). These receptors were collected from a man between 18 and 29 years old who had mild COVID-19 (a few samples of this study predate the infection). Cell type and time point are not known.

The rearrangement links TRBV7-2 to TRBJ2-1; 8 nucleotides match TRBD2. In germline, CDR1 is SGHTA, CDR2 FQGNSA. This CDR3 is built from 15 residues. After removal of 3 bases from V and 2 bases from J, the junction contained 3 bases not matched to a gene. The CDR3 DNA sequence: TGTGCCAGCAGCTTGACTAGCGCCCCCTACAATGAGCAGTTCTTC. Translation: CASSLTSAPYNEQFF.

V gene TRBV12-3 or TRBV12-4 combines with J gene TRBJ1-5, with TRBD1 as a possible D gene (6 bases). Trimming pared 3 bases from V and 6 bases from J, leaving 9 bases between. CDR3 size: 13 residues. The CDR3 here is CASSLQGTQPQHF. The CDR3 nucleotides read TGTGCCAGCAGTTTGCAGGGGACTCAGCCCCAGCATTTT.

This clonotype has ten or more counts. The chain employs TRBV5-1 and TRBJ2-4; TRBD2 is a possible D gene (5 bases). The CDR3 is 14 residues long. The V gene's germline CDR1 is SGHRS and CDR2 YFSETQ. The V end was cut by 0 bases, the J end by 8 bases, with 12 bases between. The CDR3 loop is CASSLDSGSDIQYF. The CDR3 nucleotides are TGCGCCAGCAGCTTGGACTCGGGGTCTGACATTCAGTACTTC.

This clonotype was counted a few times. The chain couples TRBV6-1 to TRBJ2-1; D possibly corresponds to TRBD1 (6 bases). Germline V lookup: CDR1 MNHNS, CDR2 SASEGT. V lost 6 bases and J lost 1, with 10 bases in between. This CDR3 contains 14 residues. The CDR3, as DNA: TGTGCCAGCAGCCAGGGGTGGTCCTACAATGAGCAGTTCTTC. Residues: CASSQGWSYNEQFF.

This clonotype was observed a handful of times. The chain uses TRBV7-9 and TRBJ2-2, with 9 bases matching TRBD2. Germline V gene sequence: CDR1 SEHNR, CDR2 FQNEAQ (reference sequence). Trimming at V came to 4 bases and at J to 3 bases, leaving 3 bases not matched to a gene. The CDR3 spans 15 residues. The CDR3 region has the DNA TGTGCCAGCAGCTACACTAGCGGGTACACCGGGGAGCTGTTTTTT. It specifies CASSYTSGYTGELFF. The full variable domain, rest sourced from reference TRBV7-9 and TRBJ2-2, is DTGVSQNPRHKITKRGQNVTFRCDPISEHNRLYWYRQTLGQGPEFLTYFQNEAQLEKSRLLSDRFSAERPKGSFSTLEIQRTEQGDSAMYLCASSYTSGYTGELFFGEGSRLTVL.

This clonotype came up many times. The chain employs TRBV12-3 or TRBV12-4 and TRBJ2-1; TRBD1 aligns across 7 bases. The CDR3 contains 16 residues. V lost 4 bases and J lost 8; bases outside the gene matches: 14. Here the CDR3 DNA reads TGTGCCAGCAGTTCCCCCGACAGGGTTCCATGGTATGAGCAGTTCTTC. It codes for CASSSPDRVPWYEQFF.

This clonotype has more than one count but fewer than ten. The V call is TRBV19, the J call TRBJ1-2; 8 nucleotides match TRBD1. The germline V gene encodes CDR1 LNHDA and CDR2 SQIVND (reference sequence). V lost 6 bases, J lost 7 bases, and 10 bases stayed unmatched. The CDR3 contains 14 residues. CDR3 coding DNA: TGTGCCAGTAGACGGACAGGGAAGACCTCTGGCTACACCTTC. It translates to CASRRTGKTSGYTF. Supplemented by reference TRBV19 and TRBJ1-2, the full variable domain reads DGGITQSPKYLFRKEGQNVTLSCEQNLNHDAMYWYRQDPGQGLRLIYYSQIVNDFQKGDIAEGYSVSREKKESFPLTVTSAQKNPTAFYLCASRRTGKTSGYTFGSGTRLTVV.

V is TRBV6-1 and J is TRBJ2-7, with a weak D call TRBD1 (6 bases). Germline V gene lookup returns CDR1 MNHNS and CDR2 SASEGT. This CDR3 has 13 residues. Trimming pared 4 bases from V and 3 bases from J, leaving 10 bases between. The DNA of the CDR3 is TGTGCCAGCAGTGCCATCAGGGGCTACGAGCAGTACTTC. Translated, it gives CASSAIRGYEQYF.

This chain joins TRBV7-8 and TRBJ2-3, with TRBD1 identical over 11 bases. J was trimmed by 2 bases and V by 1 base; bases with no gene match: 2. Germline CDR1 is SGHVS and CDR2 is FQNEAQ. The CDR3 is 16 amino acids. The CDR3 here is CASSLVGQGATDTQYF. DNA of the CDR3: TGTGCCAGCAGCTTAGTAGGACAGGGGGCCACAGATACGCAGTATTTT.

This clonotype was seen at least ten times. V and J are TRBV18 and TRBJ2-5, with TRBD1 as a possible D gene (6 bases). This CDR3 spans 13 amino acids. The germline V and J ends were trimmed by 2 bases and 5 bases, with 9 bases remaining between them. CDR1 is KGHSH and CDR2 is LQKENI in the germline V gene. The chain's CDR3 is CASSPSGVETQYF. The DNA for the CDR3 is TGTGCCAGCTCACCATCAGGGGTGGAGACCCAGTACTTC.

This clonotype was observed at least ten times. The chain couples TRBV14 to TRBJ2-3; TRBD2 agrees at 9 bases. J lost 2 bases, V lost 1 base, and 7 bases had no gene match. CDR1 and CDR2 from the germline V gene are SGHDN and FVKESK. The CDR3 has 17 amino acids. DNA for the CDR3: TGTGCCAGCAGCCAAGCGGCTAGCGGGGACCCCACAGATACGCAGTATTTT. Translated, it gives CASSQAASGDPTDTQYF. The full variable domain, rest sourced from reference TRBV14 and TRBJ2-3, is EAGVTQFPSHSVIEKGQTVTLRCDPISGHDNLYWYRRVMGKEIKFLLHFVKESKQDESGMPNNRFLAERTGGTYSTLKVQPAELEDSGVYFCASSQAASGDPTDTQYFGPGTRLTVL.

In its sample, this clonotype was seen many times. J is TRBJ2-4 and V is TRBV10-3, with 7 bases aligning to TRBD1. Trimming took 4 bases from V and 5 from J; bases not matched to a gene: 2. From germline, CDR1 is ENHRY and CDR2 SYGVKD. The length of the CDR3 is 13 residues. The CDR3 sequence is CAISGTGENIQYF. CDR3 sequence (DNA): TGTGCCATCAGTGGGACAGGAGAAAACATTCAGTACTTC.

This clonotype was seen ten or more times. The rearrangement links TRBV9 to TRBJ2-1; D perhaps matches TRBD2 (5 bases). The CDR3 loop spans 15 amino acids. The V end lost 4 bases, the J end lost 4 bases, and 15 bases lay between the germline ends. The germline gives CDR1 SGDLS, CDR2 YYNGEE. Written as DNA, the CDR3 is TGTGCCAGCAGCCCTGGGGAGCGACTATACAATGAGCAGTTCTTC. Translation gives CASSPGERLYNEQFF.

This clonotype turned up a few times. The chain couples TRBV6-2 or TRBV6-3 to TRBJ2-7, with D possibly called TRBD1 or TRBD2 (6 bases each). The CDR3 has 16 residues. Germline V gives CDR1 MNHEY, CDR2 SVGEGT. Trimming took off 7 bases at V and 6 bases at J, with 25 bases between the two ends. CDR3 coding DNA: TGTGCCAGCACTCCTGCGGGCAGGGGAGGAGGTCGCGAGCAGTACGTC. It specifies CASTPAGRGGGREQYV.

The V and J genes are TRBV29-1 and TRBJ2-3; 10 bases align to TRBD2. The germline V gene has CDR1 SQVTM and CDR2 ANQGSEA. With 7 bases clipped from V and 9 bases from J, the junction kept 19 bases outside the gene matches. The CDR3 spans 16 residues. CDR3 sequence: CSAGLAGAGDPKTQYF. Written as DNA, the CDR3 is TGCAGCGCCGGGCTAGCGGGGGCCGGGGATCCTAAAACGCAGTATTTT.

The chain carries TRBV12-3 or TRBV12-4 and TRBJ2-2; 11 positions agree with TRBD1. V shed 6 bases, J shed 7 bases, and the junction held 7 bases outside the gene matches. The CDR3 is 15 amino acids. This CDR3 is CASSPGQGEFGELFF. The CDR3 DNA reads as TGTGCCAGCAGCCCGGGACAGGGGGAGTTCGGGGAGCTGTTTTTT.

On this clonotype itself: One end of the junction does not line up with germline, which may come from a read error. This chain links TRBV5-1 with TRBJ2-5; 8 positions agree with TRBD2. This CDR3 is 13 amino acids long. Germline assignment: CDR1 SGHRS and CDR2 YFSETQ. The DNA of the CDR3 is TGTGCCAGCAGCGGGGGACTAGGGGAGACCCAGTACTTC. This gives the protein CASSGGLGETQYF. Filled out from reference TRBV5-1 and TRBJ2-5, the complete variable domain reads KAGVTQTPRYLIKTRGQQVTLSCSPISGHRSVSWYQQTPGQGLQFLFEYFSETQRNKGNFPGRFSGRQFSNSRSEMNVSTLELGDSALYLCASSGGLGETQYFGPGTRLLVL.

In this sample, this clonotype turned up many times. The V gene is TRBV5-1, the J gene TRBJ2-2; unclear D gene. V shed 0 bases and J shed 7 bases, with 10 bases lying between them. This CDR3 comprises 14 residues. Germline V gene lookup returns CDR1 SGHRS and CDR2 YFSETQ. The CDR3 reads CASSLDSRGGELFF. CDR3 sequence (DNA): TGCGCCAGCAGCTTGGACTCTCGAGGCGGGGAGCTGTTTTTT.

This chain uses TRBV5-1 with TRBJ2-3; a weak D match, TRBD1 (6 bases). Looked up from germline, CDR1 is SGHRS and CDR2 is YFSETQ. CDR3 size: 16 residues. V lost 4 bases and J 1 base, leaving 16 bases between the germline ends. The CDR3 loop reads CASSGPGQIGTDTQYF. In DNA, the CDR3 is TGCGCCAGCAGCGGCCCCGGACAGATCGGCACAGATACGCAGTATTTT.

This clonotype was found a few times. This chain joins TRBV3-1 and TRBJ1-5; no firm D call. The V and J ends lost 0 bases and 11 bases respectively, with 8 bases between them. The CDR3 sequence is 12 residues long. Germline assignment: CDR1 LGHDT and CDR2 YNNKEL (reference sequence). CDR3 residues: CASSQDLRTQHF. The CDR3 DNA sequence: TGTGCCAGCAGCCAAGACCTCCGCACCCAGCATTTT.

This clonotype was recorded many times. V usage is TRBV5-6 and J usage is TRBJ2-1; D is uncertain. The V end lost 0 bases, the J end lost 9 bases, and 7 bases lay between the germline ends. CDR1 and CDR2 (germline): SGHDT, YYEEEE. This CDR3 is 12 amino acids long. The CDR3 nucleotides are TGTGCCAGCAGCTTGGCTGTGTTTGAGCAGTTCTTC. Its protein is CASSLAVFEQFF.

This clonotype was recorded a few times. This CDR3 is CASSYPRDRGRQETQYF. The CDR3 coding sequence is TGTGCCAGCAGCTACCCCCGGGACAGGGGGCGCCAGGAGACCCAGTACTTC. The rearrangement uses TRBV7-2 and TRBJ2-5, with 12 bases that match TRBD1. Trimming took 4 bases from V and 5 from J; bases not matched to a gene: 11. CDR3 length equals 17 residues. CDR1 and CDR2 from the germline V gene are SGHTA and FQGNSA.